These 13 T cell receptor beta chains share one sample of origin, sequenced in a study of blood T cell repertoires in COVID-19 (dated by TCRdb to the early 2020s). The library was obtained by the immunoSEQ multiplex PCR assay. This immuneACCESS table, as held by TCRdb, lists in-frame sequences with V and J called but not all clones. Of the missing ones, under half trace to an unresolved V gene in checked studies; the others have no known cause. The sample includes about 130,000 clones, with 75% to 85% observed a single time. The ten most abundant clones make up just under 5% of the sample. Sample: peripheral blood. These receptors all stem from a woman in her seventies with COVID-19, enrolled during active disease.

The V and J genes are TRBV5-1 and TRBJ2-7, with 8 bases that match TRBD1. The V segment lost 0 bases and the J segment 5 bases; nucleotides outside the gene matches: 4. The V gene's germline CDR1 is SGHRS and CDR2 YFSETQ. The CDR3 length is 14 residues. CDR3 amino acids: CASSLGTGRHEQYF. The CDR3 DNA is TGCGCCAGCAGCTTGGGGACAGGGAGGCACGAGCAGTACTTC.

In this sample, this clone turned up once. The CDR3 here is CASSLRPAERTNEKLFF. CDR3 nucleotides: TGCGCCAGCAGCCTAAGGCCCGCCGAGAGGACTAATGAAAAACTGTTTTTT. The V call is TRBV4-1, the J call TRBJ1-4; D gene unclear. This CDR3 comprises 17 residues. Per germline, CDR1 MGHRA and CDR2 YSYEKL. Trimming took off 4 bases at V and 2 bases at J, with 17 bases between the two ends.

The CDR3 sequence is CASSPGGQDRFYGYTF. CDR3 bases: TGTGCCAGCTCACCAGGAGGACAGGACCGCTTCTATGGCTACACCTTC. The chain uses TRBV18 and TRBJ1-2; 7 bases align to TRBD1. The CDR3 spans 16 residues. The junction had 10 bases not matched to a gene; V was cut back by 2 bases and J by 4 bases. Looked up from germline, CDR1 is KGHSH and CDR2 is LQKENI. Full variable domain (remainder filled in from reference TRBV18 and TRBJ1-2): NAGVMQNPRHLVRRRGQEARLRCSPMKGHSHVYWYRQLPEEGLKFMVYLQKENIIDESGMPKERFSAEFPKEGPSILRIQQVVRGDSAAYFCASSPGGQDRFYGYTFGSGTRLTVV.

This clone was seen more than once but under ten times. The chain is built from TRBV6-6 and TRBJ2-3, with 9 positions matching TRBD2. The CDR3 sequence is 15 residues long. Germline trimming cut 6 bases from V and 4 bases from J; bases unmatched to any gene: 8. Per germline, CDR1 MNHNY and CDR2 SVGAGI (reference sequence). The CDR3 sequence: CASSYAGTSSDTQYF. The DNA for the CDR3 is TGTGCCAGCAGCTATGCTGGGACTAGCTCAGATACGCAGTATTTT.

V usage is TRBV19 and J usage is TRBJ2-3; weak D call: TRBD1 (6 bases). The CDR3 has 14 residues. The V gene's germline CDR1 is LNHDA and CDR2 SQIVND (reference sequence). The V end was cut by 4 bases, the J end by 3 bases, with 11 bases between. The CDR3 here is CASSTTGQTDTQYF. CDR3 nucleotide sequence: TGTGCCAGTAGTACCACGGGACAAACAGATACGCAGTATTTT. The whole variable domain, remainder taken from reference TRBV19 and TRBJ2-3, is DGGITQSPKYLFRKEGQNVTLSCEQNLNHDAMYWYRQDPGQGLRLIYYSQIVNDFQKGDIAEGYSVSREKKESFPLTVTSAQKNPTAFYLCASSTTGQTDTQYFGPGTRLTVL.

The rearrangement uses TRBV10-1 and TRBJ2-7; possible D gene TRBD1, 7 bases. The germline gives CDR1 WNHNN, CDR2 SYGVQD (reference sequence). V shed 6 bases and J shed 7 bases, with 13 bases lying between them. This CDR3 comprises 12 residues. This CDR3 is CASRDRREEQYF. Here the CDR3 DNA reads TGCGCCAGCAGGGACAGGCGGGAAGAGCAGTACTTC.

The gene calls are TRBV6-5 and TRBJ2-3; 9 bases fit TRBD2. Trimming removed 8 bases from V and 2 bases from J; junction bases left unmatched: 2. Looked up from germline, CDR1 is MNHEY and CDR2 is SVGAGI. This CDR3 comprises 13 residues. CDR3 protein: CASRLAVTDTQYF. The CDR3 nucleotides read TGTGCCAGCCGACTAGCGGTCACAGATACGCAGTATTTT.

V gene TRBV9 combines with J gene TRBJ2-2; TRBD1 aligns across 11 bases. This CDR3 has 18 residues. The junction had 10 bases not matched to a gene; V was cut back by 4 bases and J by 2 bases. Germline V lookup: CDR1 SGDLS, CDR2 YYNGEE. The CDR3 sequence is CASSPRTGGAFNTGELFF. CDR3 DNA: TGTGCCAGCAGCCCGAGGACAGGGGGCGCGTTTAACACCGGGGAGCTGTTTTTT.

The chain employs TRBV6-5 and TRBJ2-7, with 8 bases lining up with TRBD2. The CDR3 loop spans 16 amino acids. The germline gives CDR1 MNHEY, CDR2 SVGAGI. Germline trimming cut 0 bases from V and 0 bases from J; bases unmatched to any gene: 4. The CDR3 DNA reads TGTGCCAGCAGTTACTCTCCCGGGAGGGACTCCTACGAGCAGTACTTC. Protein product: CASSYSPGRDSYEQYF.

The chain recombines TRBV5-5 with TRBJ1-1; 11 bases are a match to TRBD1. This CDR3 has 14 amino acids. Germline V lookup: CDR1 SGHKS, CDR2 YYEKEE (reference sequence). The V and J ends lost 0 bases and 7 bases, in that order; junction bases with no gene match: 2. As DNA, the CDR3 is TGTGCCAGCAGCTTGGCGGGACAGGGGGGTGAAGCTTTCTTT. Its protein product is CASSLAGQGGEAFF.

Details on this clone: The same CDR3 also results from other DNA sequences found in this sample. The gene calls are TRBV7-2 and TRBJ2-1; no firm D call. Germline V CDR1 and CDR2: SGHTA, FQGNSA. Trimming removed 0 bases at V and 1 base at J, with 7 bases between. CDR3 size: 15 residues. CDR3 loop: CASSLAYGSYNEQFF. CDR3 bases: TGTGCCAGCAGCTTAGCCTACGGGTCCTACAATGAGCAGTTCTTC. The full variable domain, in which reference TRBV7-2 and TRBJ2-1 provide the parts outside the CDR3, is GAGVSQSPSNKVTEKGKDVELRCDPISGHTALYWYRQSLGQGLEFLIYFQGNSAPDKSGLPSDRFSAERTGGSVSTLTIQRTQQEDSAVYLCASSLAYGSYNEQFFGPGTRLTVL.

This chain joins TRBV2 and TRBJ1-5; tentative D call: TRBD1 (6 bases). V lost 6 bases and J lost 3, with 9 bases in between. Germline V gives CDR1 SNHLY, CDR2 FYNNEI. The CDR3 spans 13 residues. The chain's CDR3 is CASRDRTNQPQHF. In DNA, the CDR3 is TGTGCCAGCAGAGACAGGACCAATCAGCCCCAGCATTTT.

This clone appeared many times. V usage is TRBV6-5 and J usage is TRBJ1-2, with D perhaps matching TRBD1 (6 bases). CDR3 length equals 14 residues. The V gene lost 7 bases and the J gene lost 4 bases, with 16 bases spanning the gap. The germline gives CDR1 MNHEY, CDR2 SVGAGI. The CDR3 nucleotides read TGTGCCAGCACCCCCGGGACACCTTCCTATGGCTACACCTTC. Its translation is CASTPGTPSYGYTF.